This TCR beta chain was sequenced in a study of molecular identifiers for immune sequencing clone quantification. This clonotype was picked up many times. The antigen remains unidentified. Naive CD8 libraries used 20,000 to 1,000,000 sorted cells and 10%, 30% or 50% RNA. MiXCR was run by TCRdb on the PCR reads, yielding one entry per CDR3 protein. The sample carries roughly 90,000 distinct CDR3 sequences, roughly 19% recorded once. Study-wide results and limits: Over 97% of effector molecules, but under 1% in naive cells, were held by clones with more than 20 RNA copies.

The sequenced sample was naive CD8+ T cells from blood, with Jurkat cell RNA spiked in. Indicated subset: FACS-sorted CD8+CD4-CCR7+CD45RA+ naive T cells. The TCR sequence derives from a human donor in good health. Some libraries in this study had Jurkat cell RNA spiked in.

Here the CDR3 reads CASSLVYTPGEQYF. In DNA form, the CDR3 reads TGTGCCAGCAGCTTAGTTTACACCCCTGGCGAGCAGTACTTC. This chain links TRBV11-2 with TRBJ2-7; the D is unclear. Germline-derived CDR1 and CDR2 are SGHAT and FQNNGV. Trimming took off 1 base at V and 6 bases at J, with 13 bases between the two ends. This CDR3 has 14 amino acids.